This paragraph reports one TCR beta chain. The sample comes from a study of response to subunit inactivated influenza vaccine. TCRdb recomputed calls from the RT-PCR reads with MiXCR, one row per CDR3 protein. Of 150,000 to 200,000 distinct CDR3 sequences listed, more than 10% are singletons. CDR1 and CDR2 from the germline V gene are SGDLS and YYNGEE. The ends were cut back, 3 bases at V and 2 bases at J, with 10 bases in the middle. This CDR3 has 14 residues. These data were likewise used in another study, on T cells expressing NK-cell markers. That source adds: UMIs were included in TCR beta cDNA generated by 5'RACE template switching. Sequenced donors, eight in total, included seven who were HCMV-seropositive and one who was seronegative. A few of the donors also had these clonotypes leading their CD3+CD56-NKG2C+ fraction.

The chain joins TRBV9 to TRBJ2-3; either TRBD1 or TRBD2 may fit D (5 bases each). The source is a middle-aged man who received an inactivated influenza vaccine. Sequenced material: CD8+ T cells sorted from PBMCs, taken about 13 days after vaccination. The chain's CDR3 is CASSAWDATDTQYF. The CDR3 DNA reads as TGTGCCAGCAGCGCCTGGGACGCCACAGATACGCAGTATTTT.